This TCR beta chain was sequenced in a study of T cells in Graves' hyperthyroidism and ophthalmopathy. This clonotype has only one observation. The investigators amplified TCR beta CDR3 regions from RNA transcripts. With the HTBI primer set, the TCR CDR3 went through a first round of RT-PCR. A single record per CDR3 protein comes from TCRdb applying MiXCR to the multiplex PCR reads. Of about half a million distinct CDR3 sequences in the sample, around a quarter were seen once. This sequence was found in a woman aged 25 to 39 with Graves' ophthalmopathy. Input material: blood.

CDR3 DNA sequence: TGTGCCAGCAGTCCCCGGGGCAGCCGGGGCGAGCAGTACTTC. It translates to CASSPRGSRGEQYF. J is TRBJ2-7 and V is TRBV28; D might be TRBD1 or TRBD2, each matching 5 bases. The CDR3 is 14 residues long. The V end lost 5 bases, the J end lost 6 bases, and 17 bases lay between the germline ends. Germline V lookup: CDR1 MDHEN, CDR2 SYDVKM.